What follows are 14 T cell receptor beta chains derived from one specimen sequenced in a study of T cells in Graves' hyperthyroidism and ophthalmopathy. TCR beta CDR3 sequences were amplified from RNA transcripts. RT-PCR in the first round (using the HTBI primer set) targeted the TCR CDR3. TCRdb re-called the multiplex PCR reads through MiXCR, storing one row per CDR3 protein. This table holds roughly 280,000 distinct CDR3 sequences, 15% to 20% found once. The source material was blood. Source of these receptors: a woman aged 60-75 years with Graves' ophthalmopathy.

This clonotype appeared a few times. The V call is TRBV6-2 or TRBV6-3, the J call TRBJ2-7; D not resolved. V was shortened by 6 bases and J by 3 bases, with 9 bases between the two germline ends. CDR1 and CDR2 (germline): MNHEY, SVGEGT. The CDR3 is made up of 12 amino acids. The CDR3 loop reads CASRRRSYEQYF. For the CDR3, the DNA is TGTGCCAGCAGGCGCAGAAGCTACGAGCAGTACTTC.

This clonotype was seen a handful of times. The chain uses TRBV2 and TRBJ2-4; unclear D gene. Trimming removed 9 bases at V and 0 bases at J, with 9 bases between. Germline V gives CDR1 SNHLY, CDR2 FYNNEI. This CDR3 has 13 residues. CDR3 loop: CASQQRAKNIQYF. The DNA of the CDR3 is TGTGCCAGTCAACAGAGAGCCAAAAACATTCAGTACTTC.

Many counts were recorded for this clonotype. The J gene is TRBJ2-2, the V gene TRBV11-2, with D perhaps TRBD1 (5 bases). CDR3 length equals 15 residues. Germline V gives CDR1 SGHAT, CDR2 FQNNGV. With 5 bases removed from V and 0 bases from J, the gap between germline ends came to 10 bases. The CDR3 is CASSRGAANTGELFF. The CDR3, as DNA: TGTGCCAGCAGCAGGGGCGCTGCGAACACCGGGGAGCTGTTTTTT.

The chain joins TRBV5-1 to TRBJ2-5, with 11 bases fitting TRBD2. The CDR3 is made up of 14 amino acids. Germline CDR1 is SGHRS and CDR2 is YFSETQ. V shed 7 bases and J 4 bases; nucleotides not matched to a gene: 6. The CDR3 sequence: CASGSGTSGETQYF. The DNA of the CDR3 is TGCGCCAGCGGATCAGGGACTAGCGGAGAGACCCAGTACTTC.

This clonotype was seen ten or more times. The V call is TRBV20-1, the J call TRBJ2-3, with 9 positions matching TRBD1. The length of the CDR3 is 16 residues. Trimming at V came to 5 bases and at J to 1 base, leaving 10 bases not matched to a gene. From germline, CDR1 is DFQATT and CDR2 SNEGSKA (reference sequence). The CDR3 spells CSAVRDREWGTDTQYF. The DNA of the CDR3 is TGCAGTGCTGTCCGGGACAGGGAGTGGGGCACAGATACGCAGTATTTT.

The chain uses TRBV6-1 and TRBJ1-4, with D unclear. This CDR3 has 11 amino acids. CDR1 and CDR2 from the germline V gene are MNHNS and SASEGT. Deletions cut 4 bases from V and 4 bases from J, with 1 base between. CDR3 protein: CASSGNEKLFF. CDR3 nucleotide sequence: TGTGCCAGCAGTGGTAATGAAAAACTGTTTTTT.

This chain joins TRBV20-1 and TRBJ2-7, with 8 bases identical to TRBD1. The CDR3 sequence is 13 residues long. The germline V gene encodes CDR1 DFQATT and CDR2 SNEGSKA (reference sequence). V trimming: 6 bases; J trimming: 3 bases; junction bases outside the gene matches: 7. This chain's CDR3 is CSAYDRGNYEQYF. For the CDR3, the DNA is TGCAGTGCCTACGACAGGGGAAACTACGAGCAGTACTTC.

This clonotype was picked up a small number of times. The rearrangement links TRBV19 to TRBJ2-1, with TRBD1 identical over 7 bases. CDR3 size: 16 residues. With 5 bases clipped from V and 0 bases from J, the junction kept 7 bases outside the gene matches. Germline V gene sequence: CDR1 LNHDA, CDR2 SQIVND (reference sequence). In DNA form, the CDR3 reads TGTGCCAGTAGTCCCCAGGGGGTGAGCTCCTACAATGAGCAGTTCTTC. Amino acids: CASSPQGVSSYNEQFF.

Concerning this clonotype: The junction and the germline gene differ at one end; a read error may be behind it. In nucleotides, the CDR3 is TGTGGCAGCAGCCGGACCACTAGCGGGGAGGATGGGGAGCTGTTTTTT. Its protein product is CGSSRTTSGEDGELFF. This chain connects TRBV3-1 to TRBJ2-2; TRBD2 matches 10 bases. Germline V gene lookup returns CDR1 LGHDT and CDR2 YNNKEL (reference sequence). There are 16 residues in the CDR3.

This chain uses TRBV2 with TRBJ1-4; no reliable D call. Germline loops: CDR1 SNHLY, CDR2 FYNNEI. V lost 1 base and J lost 4, with 7 bases in between. The CDR3 is made up of 14 amino acids. CDR3 protein: CASSEVAGNEKLFF. The CDR3 nucleotides are TGTGCCAGCAGTGAAGTGGCCGGTAATGAAAAACTGTTTTTT.

In regard to this clonotype: At one boundary the junction diverges from the germline segment, which might be a read error. This chain joins TRBV5-1 and TRBJ1-4; the match to TRBD1 covers 7 bases. The CDR3 is made up of 16 amino acids. The germline V gene has CDR1 SGHRS and CDR2 YFSETQ. CDR3 nucleotide sequence: TGTGCCAGCAGCTTAGGCCTAACAGGGGATTCTGAAAAACTGTTTTTT. It is translated as CASSLGLTGDSEKLFF.

This clonotype was found a few times. The CDR3 DNA sequence: TGTGCCACCAGTGATGGGACACTGCACTACGAGCAGTACTTC. This sequence encodes CATSDGTLHYEQYF. This chain connects TRBV24-1 to TRBJ2-7, with TRBD1 as a possible D gene (6 bases). The germline gives CDR1 KGHDR, CDR2 SFDVKD. The CDR3 runs 14 residues. V was shortened by 3 bases and J by 3 bases, with 11 bases between the two germline ends.

The V gene is TRBV20-1, the J gene TRBJ2-3, with a possible D match to TRBD1 (6 bases). The CDR3 loop spans 15 amino acids. Germline V gives CDR1 DFQATT, CDR2 SNEGSKA (reference sequence). V lost 5 bases and J lost 0, with 15 bases in between. DNA for the CDR3: TGCAGTGCTCGAGGGGGTCGTATAAGCACAGATACGCAGTATTTT. It is translated as CSARGGRISTDTQYF.

A few counts support this clonotype. The rearrangement joins TRBV6-1 to TRBJ1-5, with D perhaps TRBD1 (5 bases). The CDR3 extends over 15 amino acids. Between the trimmed V and J ends, which lost 6 bases and 5 bases, there was a span of 17 bases. The germline V gene encodes CDR1 MNHNS and CDR2 SASEGT. CDR3 sequence (DNA): TGTGCCAGCAGACCCAACGACAGAGAGGATCAGCCCCAGCATTTT. It translates to CASRPNDREDQPQHF.